A selection of T cell receptor beta chains follows, all from one sample in a study of T cell repertoires in cytomegalovirus infection. TCRdb passed the reads through MiXCR, listing each CDR3 protein once. The sample carries around 740,000 distinct CDR3 sequences, less than 40% recorded once. Material: PBMCs. These receptors all come from a human donor in good health (CMV status not recorded). Some clones in this sample may be carry-over from other donors' samples. The CDR3 runs from the conserved cysteine through the conserved F or W. The order of the fields is J gene, D gene, clone size, V gene, CDR3 protein, CDR3 DNA. A D gene is named only where the DNA matches it firmly. The size entry is marked missing in some rows and otherwise reads once, few, many or a size class.

j_gene: TRBJ2-7; d_gene: TRBD2; abundance: many; v_gene: TRBV7-2; CDR3aa: CASSSPGLAGMSSYEQYF; CDR3nt: TGTGCCAGCAGCTCGCCGGGACTAGCGGGAATGAGCTCCTACGAGCAGTACTTC
j_gene: TRBJ2-7; d_gene: TRBD1; abundance: NA; v_gene: TRBV13; CDR3aa: CASSPVGQGEYEQYF; CDR3nt: TGTGCCAGCAGCCCAGTGGGACAGGGGGAATACGAGCAGTACTTC
j_gene: TRBJ1-1; d_gene: TRBD1; abundance: NA; v_gene: TRBV7-3; CDR3aa: CASSSGQRGEAFF; CDR3nt: TGTGCCAGCAGCTCGGGACAGCGGGGTGAAGCTTTCTTT
j_gene: TRBJ1-4; d_gene: NA; abundance: few; v_gene: TRBV7-2; CDR3aa: CASNPLAGFGKLFF; CDR3nt: TGTGCCAGCAATCCCCTCGCCGGTTTTGGAAAACTGTTTTTT
j_gene: TRBJ1-3; d_gene: NA; abundance: few; v_gene: TRBV7-9; CDR3aa: CASSKTDSGNTIYF; CDR3nt: TGTGCCAGCAGCAAAACGGACTCTGGAAACACCATATATTTT
j_gene: TRBJ1-1; d_gene: TRBD1; abundance: few; v_gene: TRBV5-4; CDR3aa: CASSPKMDRASVTEAFF; CDR3nt: TGTGCCAGCAGCCCAAAAATGGACAGGGCAAGTGTCACTGAAGCTTTCTTT
j_gene: TRBJ2-7; d_gene: NA; abundance: NA; v_gene: TRBV2; CDR3aa: CASSDKQSSYEQYF; CDR3nt: TGTGCCAGCAGTGACAAGCAGTCCTCCTACGAGCAGTACTTC
j_gene: TRBJ2-3; d_gene: NA; abundance: many; v_gene: TRBV7-2; CDR3aa: CASSQSTDTQYF; CDR3nt: TGTGCCAGCAGCCAAAGCACAGATACGCAGTATTTT
j_gene: TRBJ2-7; d_gene: NA; abundance: NA; v_gene: TRBV5-1; CDR3aa: CASSLGHISYEQYF; CDR3nt: TGCGCCAGCAGCTTGGGACACATCTCCTACGAGCAGTACTTC
j_gene: TRBJ1-5; d_gene: NA; abundance: few; v_gene: TRBV4-1; CDR3aa: CASSQVADFPREPQHF; CDR3nt: TGCGCCAGCAGCCAAGTCGCGGACTTCCCACGGGAGCCCCAGCATTTT
j_gene: TRBJ2-3; d_gene: TRBD1; abundance: NA; v_gene: TRBV12-3/TRBV12-4; CDR3aa: CASKRDRGFGTDTQYF; CDR3nt: TGTGCCAGCAAACGCGACAGGGGATTTGGCACAGATACGCAGTATTTT
j_gene: TRBJ2-3; d_gene: TRBD2; abundance: NA; v_gene: TRBV12-3/TRBV12-4; CDR3aa: CASRQRRRGIAGNTDTQYF; CDR3nt: TGTGCCAGCAGACAAAGGCGGAGGGGGATAGCGGGAAACACAGATACGCAGTATTTT
j_gene: TRBJ2-1; d_gene: TRBD1; abundance: NA; v_gene: TRBV7-6; CDR3aa: CASSLTGTGYRNEQFF; CDR3nt: TGTGCCAGCAGCTTGACCGGGACAGGGTACAGGAATGAGCAGTTCTTC
j_gene: TRBJ2-7; d_gene: NA; abundance: few; v_gene: TRBV10-3; CDR3aa: CATEDGDRPAYEQYF; CDR3nt: TGTGCCACCGAGGACGGAGACAGGCCCGCCTACGAGCAGTACTTC
j_gene: TRBJ2-7; d_gene: NA; abundance: NA; v_gene: TRBV12-3/TRBV12-4; CDR3aa: CASGSGGYEQYF; CDR3nt: TGTGCCAGCGGGTCAGGGGGGTACGAGCAGTACTTC
j_gene: TRBJ1-1; d_gene: NA; abundance: NA; v_gene: TRBV25-1; CDR3aa: CASTWTEGNTEAFF; CDR3nt: TGTGCCAGCACCTGGACAGAGGGGAACACTGAAGCTTTCTTT
j_gene: TRBJ2-1; d_gene: NA; abundance: NA; v_gene: TRBV14; CDR3aa: CASSQMGREQFF; CDR3nt: TGTGCCAGCAGCCAAATGGGAAGAGAGCAGTTCTTC
j_gene: TRBJ2-5; d_gene: NA; abundance: NA; v_gene: TRBV3-1; CDR3aa: CASSQGQRAYF; CDR3nt: TGTGCCAGCAGCCAAGGCCAGCGGGCTTACTTC
j_gene: TRBJ2-3; d_gene: NA; abundance: NA; v_gene: TRBV7-6; CDR3aa: CASRNRMTEFTDTKYF; CDR3nt: TGTGCCAGCAGAAATCGGATGACAGAGTTCACAGATACGAAGTATTTT
j_gene: TRBJ2-1; d_gene: NA; abundance: NA; v_gene: TRBV20-1; CDR3aa: CSASLREQFF; CDR3nt: TGCAGTGCTAGTCTTCGGGAGCAGTTCTTC
j_gene: TRBJ1-5; d_gene: NA; abundance: few; v_gene: TRBV6-6; CDR3aa: CASSYRGSNSNQPQHF; CDR3nt: TGTGCCAGCAGTTACAGGGGGAGCAATAGCAATCAGCCCCAGCATTTT
j_gene: TRBJ2-1; d_gene: NA; abundance: NA; v_gene: TRBV27; CDR3aa: CASSFRDSYNEQFF; CDR3nt: TGTGCCAGCAGTTTCCGGGACTCCTACAATGAGCAGTTCTTC
j_gene: TRBJ2-1; d_gene: NA; abundance: many; v_gene: TRBV7-2; CDR3aa: CASSLNSGEYNEQFF; CDR3nt: TGTGCCAGCAGCTTAAACTCTGGGGAGTACAATGAGCAGTTCTTC
j_gene: TRBJ1-3; d_gene: NA; abundance: NA; v_gene: TRBV6-1; CDR3aa: CASSEANRPSGNTIYF; CDR3nt: TGTGCCAGCAGTGAAGCGAACAGGCCCTCTGGAAACACCATATATTTT
j_gene: TRBJ2-1; d_gene: NA; abundance: NA; v_gene: TRBV7-2; CDR3aa: CSSSLRPGGDQFF; CDR3nt: TGTTCCAGCAGCCTACGCCCCGGTGGTGATCAGTTCTTC
j_gene: TRBJ1-5; d_gene: TRBD1; abundance: NA; v_gene: TRBV28; CDR3aa: CASSPTGVYSNQPQHF; CDR3nt: TGTGCCAGCAGCCCGACAGGGGTCTATAGCAATCAGCCCCAGCATTTT
j_gene: TRBJ2-7; d_gene: TRBD2; abundance: few; v_gene: TRBV2; CDR3aa: CASTRGLAGIEQYF; CDR3nt: TGTGCCAGCACTAGGGGACTAGCGGGAATCGAGCAGTACTTC
j_gene: TRBJ2-3; d_gene: NA; abundance: NA; v_gene: TRBV7-6; CDR3aa: CSSSSRDTHYF; CDR3nt: TGTTCCAGCAGCTCCCGAGATACGCATTATTTT
j_gene: TRBJ2-5; d_gene: TRBD2; abundance: NA; v_gene: TRBV7-6; CDR3aa: CASSLGTSGRETQYF; CDR3nt: TGTGCCAGCAGCTTAGGGACTAGCGGGAGAGAGACCCAGTACTTC
j_gene: TRBJ2-3; d_gene: NA; abundance: few; v_gene: TRBV7-2; CDR3aa: CASSISPDTQYF; CDR3nt: TGTGCCAGCAGCATCAGCCCAGATACGCAGTATTTT
j_gene: TRBJ1-4; d_gene: NA; abundance: NA; v_gene: TRBV5-1; CDR3aa: CASSLIRDAGGTNEKLFF; CDR3nt: TGCGCCAGCAGCCTCATTCGGGACGCCGGTGGAACTAATGAAAAACTGTTTTTT
j_gene: TRBJ2-5; d_gene: NA; abundance: once; v_gene: TRBV5-1; CDR3aa: CASSLAGKGLQETQYF; CDR3nt: TGCGCCAGCAGCTTGGCGGGGAAGGGGCTTCAAGAGACCCAGTACTTC
j_gene: TRBJ1-5; d_gene: NA; abundance: few; v_gene: TRBV7-6; CDR3aa: CASSRENQPQHF; CDR3nt: TGTGCCAGCAGCCGGGAGAATCAGCCCCAGCATTTT
j_gene: TRBJ1-1; d_gene: NA; abundance: few; v_gene: TRBV19; CDR3aa: CASRSGGNTEAFF; CDR3nt: TGTGCCAGTAGATCCGGGGGGAACACTGAAGCTTTCTTT
j_gene: TRBJ2-3; d_gene: TRBD2; abundance: NA; v_gene: TRBV24-1; CDR3aa: CATSGTSGGLVDTQYF; CDR3nt: TGTGCCACCAGCGGGACTAGCGGGGGCCTGGTGGATACGCAGTATTTT
j_gene: TRBJ2-3; d_gene: NA; abundance: NA; v_gene: TRBV11-2; CDR3aa: CASSLVGEWAQYF; CDR3nt: TGTGCCAGCAGCTTAGTGGGAGAGTGGGCGCAGTATTTT
j_gene: TRBJ2-3; d_gene: NA; abundance: NA; v_gene: TRBV19; CDR3aa: CASSTWTSTDTQYF; CDR3nt: TGTGCCAGTAGTACGTGGACTAGCACAGATACGCAGTATTTT
j_gene: TRBJ2-3; d_gene: NA; abundance: NA; v_gene: TRBV6-2/TRBV6-3; CDR3aa: CASSYEQSTDTQYF; CDR3nt: TGTGCCAGCAGTTACGAACAGAGCACAGATACGCAGTATTTT
j_gene: TRBJ2-2; d_gene: NA; abundance: NA; v_gene: TRBV20-1; CDR3aa: CSASQGGGELFF; CDR3nt: TGCAGTGCTAGTCAGGGAGGCGGGGAGCTGTTTTTT
j_gene: TRBJ2-5; d_gene: TRBD2; abundance: few; v_gene: TRBV20-1; CDR3aa: CSARPFDSGVETQYF; CDR3nt: TGCAGTGCTAGGCCGTTTGATAGCGGGGTCGAGACCCAGTACTTC
j_gene: TRBJ2-7; d_gene: NA; abundance: NA; v_gene: TRBV28; CDR3aa: CASRRLGGSYEQYF; CDR3nt: TGTGCCAGCAGGCGGTTGGGGGGCTCCTACGAGCAGTACTTC
j_gene: TRBJ2-1; d_gene: NA; abundance: once; v_gene: TRBV7-6; CDR3aa: CASSLAVGSSRSPAYNEQFF; CDR3nt: TGTGCCAGCAGCTTAGCAGTCGGTTCTAGCAGGAGCCCGGCCTACAATGAGCAGTTCTTC
j_gene: TRBJ1-1; d_gene: TRBD1; abundance: NA; v_gene: TRBV7-9; CDR3aa: CASLVQGASEAFF; CDR3nt: TGTGCCAGCCTCGTCCAGGGGGCCTCTGAAGCTTTCTTT
j_gene: TRBJ1-5; d_gene: NA; abundance: few; v_gene: TRBV7-9; CDR3aa: CASSLEGLNSNQPQHF; CDR3nt: TGTGCCAGCAGCTTAGAGGGGCTGAATAGCAATCAGCCCCAGCATTTT
j_gene: TRBJ2-1; d_gene: TRBD2; abundance: NA; v_gene: TRBV7-2; CDR3aa: CASSLPGTSGRSYNEQFF; CDR3nt: TGTGCCAGCAGCTTACCCGGGACTAGCGGGCGCTCCTACAATGAGCAGTTCTTC
j_gene: TRBJ1-1; d_gene: NA; abundance: few; v_gene: TRBV7-2; CDR3aa: CASSLSGALNTEAFF; CDR3nt: TGTGCCAGCAGTCTATCAGGGGCACTTAACACTGAAGCTTTCTTT
j_gene: TRBJ2-7; d_gene: NA; abundance: NA; v_gene: TRBV20-1; CDR3aa: CSARRQVEEQYF; CDR3nt: TGCAGTGCTAGAAGACAGGTTGAAGAGCAGTACTTC
j_gene: TRBJ1-5; d_gene: NA; abundance: few; v_gene: TRBV12-3/TRBV12-4; CDR3aa: CASSSNRDNQPQHF; CDR3nt: TGTGCCAGCAGTTCCAACAGGGACAATCAGCCCCAGCATTTT
j_gene: TRBJ2-5; d_gene: TRBD2; abundance: NA; v_gene: TRBV7-7; CDR3aa: CASSLSGSGHQETQYF; CDR3nt: TGTGCTAGCAGCTTATCGGGTAGCGGGCACCAAGAGACCCAGTACTTC
j_gene: TRBJ1-1; d_gene: TRBD1; abundance: many; v_gene: TRBV7-2; CDR3aa: CASSIRGTGVDVNTEAFF; CDR3nt: TGTGCCAGCAGCATAAGAGGGACAGGGGTGGATGTGAACACTGAAGCTTTCTTT
j_gene: TRBJ1-1; d_gene: NA; abundance: NA; v_gene: TRBV11-1; CDR3aa: CASSWGYNEAFF; CDR3nt: TGTGCCAGCAGCTGGGGGTACAATGAAGCTTTCTTT
j_gene: TRBJ1-1; d_gene: NA; abundance: few; v_gene: TRBV28; CDR3aa: CASSLTPTEMNTEAFF; CDR3nt: TGTGCCAGCAGTTTAACCCCGACAGAGATGAACACTGAAGCTTTCTTT
j_gene: TRBJ2-3; d_gene: NA; abundance: many; v_gene: TRBV25-1; CDR3aa: CASSEGRVSTDTQYF; CDR3nt: TGTGCCAGCAGTGAGGGCAGGGTTAGCACAGATACGCAGTATTTT
j_gene: TRBJ2-1; d_gene: NA; abundance: NA; v_gene: TRBV11-3; CDR3aa: CASSLDLGIYNEQFF; CDR3nt: TGTGCCAGCAGCTTAGATCTAGGCATTTACAATGAGCAGTTCTTC
j_gene: TRBJ1-5; d_gene: NA; abundance: NA; v_gene: TRBV28; CDR3aa: CASSLTWMGHQPQHF; CDR3nt: TGTGCCAGCAGTTTGACTTGGATGGGGCATCAGCCCCAGCATTTT